This T cell receptor beta chain was identified in a study of blood T cell repertoires in COVID-19. This CDR3 comprises 15 residues. V shed 5 bases and J shed 0 bases, with 11 bases lying between them. Germline V lookup: CDR1 SGHKS, CDR2 YYEKEE (reference sequence). This clone appeared a single time. The data were produced by immunoSEQ multiplex PCR, yet TCRdb's version contains in-frame clones alone and is incomplete. The top ten clones hold more than 2% of a sample with some 200,000 clones, about nine tenths of them seen once. The sequence was collected from a woman in her 30s who had recovered from COVID-19. V and J are TRBV5-5 and TRBJ1-4; D is ambiguous. The sequenced material came from PBMCs or T cells enriched from blood (not recorded which). The CDR3 here is CASSRDTATNEKLFF. The CDR3 DNA sequence: TGTGCCAGCAGTCGCGACACCGCAACTAATGAAAAACTGTTTTTT.